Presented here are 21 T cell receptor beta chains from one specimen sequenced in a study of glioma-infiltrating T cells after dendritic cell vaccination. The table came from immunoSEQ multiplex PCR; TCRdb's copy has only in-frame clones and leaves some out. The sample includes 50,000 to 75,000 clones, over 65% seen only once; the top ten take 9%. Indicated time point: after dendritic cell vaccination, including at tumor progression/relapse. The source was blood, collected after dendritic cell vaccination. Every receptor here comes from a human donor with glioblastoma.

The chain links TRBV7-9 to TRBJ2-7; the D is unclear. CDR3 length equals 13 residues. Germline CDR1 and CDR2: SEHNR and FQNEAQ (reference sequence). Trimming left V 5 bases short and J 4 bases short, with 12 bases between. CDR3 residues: CASSQVVNYEQYF. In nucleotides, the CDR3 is TGTGCCAGCAGCCAGGTAGTCAATTACGAGCAGTACTTC.

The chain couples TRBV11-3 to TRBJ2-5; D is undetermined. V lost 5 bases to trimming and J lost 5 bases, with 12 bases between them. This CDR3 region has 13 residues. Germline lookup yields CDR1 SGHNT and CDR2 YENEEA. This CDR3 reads CASSPGGSETQYF. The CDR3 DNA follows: TGTGCCAGCAGCCCCGGTGGTTCGGAGACCCAGTACTTC.

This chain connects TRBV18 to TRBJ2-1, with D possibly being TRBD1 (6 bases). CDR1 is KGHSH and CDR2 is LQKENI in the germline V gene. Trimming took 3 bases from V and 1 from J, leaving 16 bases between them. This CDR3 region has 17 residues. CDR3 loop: CASSPPQGSGSYNEQFF. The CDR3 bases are TGTGCCAGCTCACCCCCCCAGGGGTCCGGATCCTACAATGAGCAGTTCTTC. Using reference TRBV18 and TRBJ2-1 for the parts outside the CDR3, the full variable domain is NAGVMQNPRHLVRRRGQEARLRCSPMKGHSHVYWYRQLPEEGLKFMVYLQKENIIDESGMPKERFSAEFPKEGPSILRIQQVVRGDSAAYFCASSPPQGSGSYNEQFFGPGTRLTVL.

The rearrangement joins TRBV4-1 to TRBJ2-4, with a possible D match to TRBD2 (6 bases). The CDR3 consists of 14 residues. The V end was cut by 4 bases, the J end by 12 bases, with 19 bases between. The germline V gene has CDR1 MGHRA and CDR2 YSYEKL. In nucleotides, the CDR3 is TGCGCCAGCAGCCTGCCATCCTCGGGAGCCTCTCAGTACTTC. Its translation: CASSLPSSGASQYF.

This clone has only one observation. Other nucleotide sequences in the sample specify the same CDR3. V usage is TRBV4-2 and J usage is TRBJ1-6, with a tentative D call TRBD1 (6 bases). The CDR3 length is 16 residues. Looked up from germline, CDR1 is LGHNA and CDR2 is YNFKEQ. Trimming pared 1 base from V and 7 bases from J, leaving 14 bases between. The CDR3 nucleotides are TGTGCCAGCAGCCAAGGACCCAGGGGTATGAATTCACCCCTCCACTTT. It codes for CASSQGPRGMNSPLHF.

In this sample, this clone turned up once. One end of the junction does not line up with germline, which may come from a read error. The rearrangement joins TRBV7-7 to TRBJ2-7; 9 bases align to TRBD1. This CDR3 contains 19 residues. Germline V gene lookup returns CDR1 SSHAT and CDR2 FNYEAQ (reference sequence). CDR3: CASSSHGTGNLKDYYEQYF. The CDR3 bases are TGTGCTAGCAGCTCCCATGGGACAGGGAATCTGAAAGACTACTACGAGCAGTACTTC.

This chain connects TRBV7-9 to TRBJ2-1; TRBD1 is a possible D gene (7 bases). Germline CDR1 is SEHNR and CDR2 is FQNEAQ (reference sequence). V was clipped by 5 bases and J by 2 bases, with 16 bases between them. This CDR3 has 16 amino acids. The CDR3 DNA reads TGTGCCAGCAGCCCTCCAGGGGGGTCTACCTACAATGAGCAGTTCTTC. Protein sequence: CASSPPGGSTYNEQFF.

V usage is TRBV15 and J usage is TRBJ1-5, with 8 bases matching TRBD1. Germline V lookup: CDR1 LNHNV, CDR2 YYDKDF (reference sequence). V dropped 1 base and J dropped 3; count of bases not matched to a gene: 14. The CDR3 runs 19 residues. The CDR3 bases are TGTGCCACCAGCAGAGGAGTCTTACGGACAGGGAATTTCAATCAGCCCCAGCATTTT. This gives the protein CATSRGVLRTGNFNQPQHF. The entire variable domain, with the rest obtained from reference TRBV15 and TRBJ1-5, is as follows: DAMVIQNPRYQVTQFGKPVTLSCSQTLNHNVMYWYQQKSSQAPKLLFHYYDKDFNNEADTPDNFQSRRPNTSFCFLDIRSPGLGDTAMYLCATSRGVLRTGNFNQPQHFGDGTRLSIL.

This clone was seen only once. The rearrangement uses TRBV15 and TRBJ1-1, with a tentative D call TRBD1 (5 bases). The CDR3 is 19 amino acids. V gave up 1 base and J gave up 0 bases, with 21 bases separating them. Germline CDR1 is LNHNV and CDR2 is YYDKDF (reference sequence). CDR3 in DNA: TGTGCCACCAGCAGAGGCTACCCGAAGATAGACAGAATGAACACTGAAGCTTTCTTT. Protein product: CATSRGYPKIDRMNTEAFF.

The CDR3 sequence: CASSSLGEDSPLHF. The CDR3 DNA reads as TGTGCCAGCAGCTCCTTGGGGGAGGATTCACCCCTCCACTTT. V gene TRBV11-2 combines with J gene TRBJ1-6, with D perhaps TRBD1 (5 bases). This CDR3 comprises 14 residues. Germline loops: CDR1 SGHAT, CDR2 FQNNGV. V dropped 4 bases and J dropped 8 bases, with 12 bases sitting between them.

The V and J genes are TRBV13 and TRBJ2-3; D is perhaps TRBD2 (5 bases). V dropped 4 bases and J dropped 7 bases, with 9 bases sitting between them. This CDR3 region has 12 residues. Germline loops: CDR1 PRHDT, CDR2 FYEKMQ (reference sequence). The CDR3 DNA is TGTGCCAGCAGCTCCGACTATTATACGCAGTATTTT. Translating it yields CASSSDYYTQYF.

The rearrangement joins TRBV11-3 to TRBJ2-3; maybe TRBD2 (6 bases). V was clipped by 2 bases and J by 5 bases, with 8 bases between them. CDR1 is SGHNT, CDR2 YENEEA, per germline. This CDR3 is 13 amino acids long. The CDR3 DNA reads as TGTGCCAGCAGCTTACCGGGGGTAGATACGCAGTATTTT. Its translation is CASSLPGVDTQYF.

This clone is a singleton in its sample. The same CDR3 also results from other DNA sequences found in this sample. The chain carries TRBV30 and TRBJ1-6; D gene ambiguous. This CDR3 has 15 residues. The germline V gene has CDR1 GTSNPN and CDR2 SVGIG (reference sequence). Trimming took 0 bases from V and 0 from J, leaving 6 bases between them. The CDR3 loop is CAWSVLSSYNSPLHF. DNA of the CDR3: TGTGCCTGGAGTGTACTGAGCTCCTATAATTCACCCCTCCACTTT.

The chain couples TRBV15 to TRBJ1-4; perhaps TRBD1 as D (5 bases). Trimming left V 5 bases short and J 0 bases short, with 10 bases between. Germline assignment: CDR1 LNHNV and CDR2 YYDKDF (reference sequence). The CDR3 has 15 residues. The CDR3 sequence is CATSHRHSTNEKLFF. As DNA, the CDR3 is TGTGCCACCAGCCACAGGCATTCAACTAATGAAAAACTGTTTTTT. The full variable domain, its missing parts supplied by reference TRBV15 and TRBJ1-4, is DAMVIQNPRYQVTQFGKPVTLSCSQTLNHNVMYWYQQKSSQAPKLLFHYYDKDFNNEADTPDNFQSRRPNTSFCFLDIRSPGLGDTAMYLCATSHRHSTNEKLFFGSGTQLSVL.

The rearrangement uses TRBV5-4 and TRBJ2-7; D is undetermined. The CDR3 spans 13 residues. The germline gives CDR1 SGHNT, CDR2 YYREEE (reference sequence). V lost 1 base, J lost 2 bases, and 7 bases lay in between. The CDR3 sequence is CASSLLGAYEQYF. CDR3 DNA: TGTGCCAGCAGCTTGCTCGGAGCCTACGAGCAGTACTTC.

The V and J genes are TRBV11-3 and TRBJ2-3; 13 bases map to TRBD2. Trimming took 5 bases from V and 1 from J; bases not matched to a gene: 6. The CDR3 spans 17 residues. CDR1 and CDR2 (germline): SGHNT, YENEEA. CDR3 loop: CASSARTSGGRTDTQYF. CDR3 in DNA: TGTGCCAGCAGCGCCAGGACTAGCGGGGGACGCACAGATACGCAGTATTTT.

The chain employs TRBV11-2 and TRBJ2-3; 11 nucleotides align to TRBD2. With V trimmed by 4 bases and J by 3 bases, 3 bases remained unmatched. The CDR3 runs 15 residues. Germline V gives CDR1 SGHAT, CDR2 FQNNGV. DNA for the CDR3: TGTGCCAGCAGCTGGAGACTAGCGGGGACAGATACGCAGTATTTT. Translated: CASSWRLAGTDTQYF.

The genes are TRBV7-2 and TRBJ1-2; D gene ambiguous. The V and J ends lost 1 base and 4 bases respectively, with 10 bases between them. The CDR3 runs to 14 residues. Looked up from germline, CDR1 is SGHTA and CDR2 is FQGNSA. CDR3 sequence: CASSLDPGLYGYTF. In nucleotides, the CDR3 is TGTGCCAGCAGCTTAGACCCTGGACTCTATGGCTACACCTTC.

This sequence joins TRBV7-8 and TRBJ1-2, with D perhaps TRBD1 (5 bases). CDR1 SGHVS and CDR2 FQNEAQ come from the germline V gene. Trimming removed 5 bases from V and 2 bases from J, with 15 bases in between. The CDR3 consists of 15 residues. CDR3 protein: CASSPSGGVNYGYTF. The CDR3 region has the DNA TGTGCCAGCAGCCCATCCGGAGGGGTAAACTATGGCTACACCTTC. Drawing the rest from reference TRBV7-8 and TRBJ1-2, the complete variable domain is GAGVSQSPRYKVAKRGQDVALRCDPISGHVSLFWYQQALGQGPEFLTYFQNEAQLDKSGLPSDRFFAERPEGSVSTLKIQRTQQEDSAVYLCASSPSGGVNYGYTFGSGTRLTVV.

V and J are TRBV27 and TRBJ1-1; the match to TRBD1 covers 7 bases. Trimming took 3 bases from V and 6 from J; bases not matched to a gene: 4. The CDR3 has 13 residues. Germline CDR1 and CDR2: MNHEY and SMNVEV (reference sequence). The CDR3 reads CASSFRGRSEAFF. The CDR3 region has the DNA TGTGCCAGCAGTTTCAGGGGGAGATCTGAAGCTTTCTTT.

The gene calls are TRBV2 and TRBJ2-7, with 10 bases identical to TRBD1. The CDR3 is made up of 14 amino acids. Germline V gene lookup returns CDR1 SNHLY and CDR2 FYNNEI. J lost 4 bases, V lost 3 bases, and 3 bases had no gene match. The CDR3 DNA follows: TGTGCCAGCAGTGACCCGGGACAGGGGTACGAGCAGTACTTC. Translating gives CASSDPGQGYEQYF.